Following are 18 T cell receptor beta chains from one sample sequenced in a study of T cell repertoires in cytomegalovirus infection. TCRdb re-analysed the reads in MiXCR, keeping a single row per CDR3 protein. The table records almost 500,000 distinct CDR3 sequences, around 11% of them present only once. The source material was PBMCs. The receptors shown here come from a human donor in good health (CMV status not recorded). Some clones in this sample may be carry-over from other donors' samples.

This clonotype was observed at least ten times. The chain employs TRBV7-2 and TRBJ2-5; maybe TRBD1 (5 bases). Looked up from germline, CDR1 is SGHTA and CDR2 is FQGNSA. CDR3 length: 13 amino acids. Trimming took 2 bases from V and 2 from J, leaving 6 bases between them. CDR3: CASSLRQQETQYF. The CDR3 nucleotides are TGTGCCAGCAGCTTAAGACAGCAAGAGACCCAGTACTTC.

This clonotype has ten or more counts. The CDR3 bases are TGTGCCAGCAGTTTGACGGAAGGGCGCAATCAGCCCCAGCATTTT. It yields the protein CASSLTEGRNQPQHF. The chain has TRBV28 and TRBJ1-5; D is unresolved. The CDR3 runs to 15 residues. Between the trimmed V and J ends, which lost 3 bases and 2 bases, there was a span of 11 bases. In germline, CDR1 is MDHEN, CDR2 SYDVKM.

The DNA of the CDR3 is TGTGCCAGCAGTCAGGTTTCTCAGGGTAGCAATCAGCCCCAGCATTTT. Translating gives CASSQVSQGSNQPQHF. The chain recombines TRBV6-2 or TRBV6-3 with TRBJ1-5, with a weak D call TRBD1 (5 bases). Germline V gene lookup returns CDR1 MNHEY and CDR2 SVGEGT. V was pared by 5 bases and J by 0 bases, with 14 bases between. The CDR3 runs to 16 residues.

This chain uses TRBV5-5 with TRBJ2-1; 7 bases line up with TRBD1. The CDR3 contains 15 residues. In germline, CDR1 is SGHKS, CDR2 YYEKEE (reference sequence). With 3 bases clipped from V and 6 bases from J, the junction kept 9 bases outside the gene matches. The DNA for the CDR3 is TGTGCCAGCAGCTCCACAGGGGTATTGGGCAATGAGCAGTTCTTC. Protein: CASSSTGVLGNEQFF.

This clonotype appeared many times. The chain carries TRBV11-2 and TRBJ2-3, with a possible D match to TRBD1 (5 bases). The CDR3 extends over 15 amino acids. V shed 5 bases and J shed 9 bases, with 21 bases lying between them. CDR1 and CDR2 from the germline V gene are SGHAT and FQNNGV. The CDR3 DNA is TGTGCCAGCAGCCCCCGAAGGCGTAGGGGCCCGACGCAGTATTTT. Translation gives CASSPRRRRGPTQYF. Supplemented by reference TRBV11-2 and TRBJ2-3, the full variable domain reads EAGVAQSPRYKIIEKRQSVAFWCNPISGHATLYWYQQILGQGPKLLIQFQNNGVVDDSQLPKDRFSAERLKGVDSTLKIQPAKLEDSAVYLCASSPRRRRGPTQYFGPGTRLTVL.

As for this clonotype: A read error may be the cause here, since a much bigger clone is one base away. The J gene is TRBJ2-1, the V gene TRBV5-4, with D unresolved. Germline CDR1 and CDR2: SGHNT and YYREEE (reference sequence). This CDR3 region has 16 residues. The CDR3 here is CTSSPDRARAYNEQFF. The CDR3 DNA reads as TGTACCAGCAGCCCAGACCGCGCCCGAGCCTACAATGAGCAGTTCTTC. The full variable domain, with the rest looked up from reference TRBV5-4 and TRBJ2-1, is ETGVTQSPTHLIKTRGQQVTLRCSSQSGHNTVSWYQQALGQGPQFIFQYYREEENGRGNFPPRFSGLQFPNYSSELNVNALELDDSALYLCTSSPDRARAYNEQFFGPGTRLTVL.

This clonotype was found many times. The gene calls are TRBV2 and TRBJ2-3; 8 bases line up with TRBD2. J was trimmed by 1 base and V by 6 bases; bases with no gene match: 6. This CDR3 comprises 15 residues. The V gene's germline CDR1 is SNHLY and CDR2 FYNNEI. The CDR3 here is CASSGSGTRTDTQYF. In DNA, the CDR3 is TGTGCCAGCAGCGGTAGCGGGACCCGCACAGATACGCAGTATTTT. The complete variable domain, with remaining parts taken from reference TRBV2 and TRBJ2-3, reads EPEVTQTPSHQVTQMGQEVILRCVPISNHLYFYWYRQILGQKVEFLVSFYNNEISEKSEIFDDQFSVERPDGSNFTLKIRSTKLEDSAMYFCASSGSGTRTDTQYFGPGTRLTVL.

Worth noting for this clonotype: This could be a read error, since a much larger clone is one nucleotide away. The rearrangement joins TRBV7-3 to TRBJ1-1; possible D gene TRBD1, 6 bases. Germline lookup yields CDR1 SGHTA and CDR2 FQGTGA. This CDR3 has 16 amino acids. Deletions cut 5 bases from V and 0 bases from J, with 16 bases between. As DNA, the CDR3 is TGTGCCAGCAGCCCCGCGGCAGGGGCGTTGAACACTGAAGCTTTCTTT. As protein: CASSPAAGALNTEAFF.

This clonotype was recorded many times. This chain joins TRBV6-1 and TRBJ2-6; D is unresolved. The V and J ends lost 3 bases and 0 bases respectively, with 6 bases between them. Germline V lookup: CDR1 MNHNS, CDR2 SASEGT. This CDR3 contains 15 residues. CDR3 bases: TGTGCCAGCAGTGAGACTCTCTCTGGGGCCAACGTCCTGACTTTC. Translation: CASSETLSGANVLTF.

This clonotype was counted at least ten times. The chain has TRBV2 and TRBJ1-4, with D unclear. V lost 5 bases and J lost 13, with 14 bases in between. CDR1 is SNHLY and CDR2 is FYNNEI in the germline V gene. The CDR3 totals 12 residues. As DNA, the CDR3 is TGTGCCAGCAGTCCCCGGCCAAGGAGACTGTTTTTT. Its translation is CASSPRPRRLFF.

This clonotype was recorded a few times. This chain links TRBV24-1 with TRBJ2-3; maybe TRBD2 (6 bases). Deletions cut 5 bases from V and 2 bases from J, with 10 bases between. The CDR3 spans 14 residues. Germline loops: CDR1 KGHDR, CDR2 SFDVKD. CDR3 nucleotides: TGTGCCACCAGTGCGGGGGTGACCACAGATACGCAGTATTTT. Its translation is CATSAGVTTDTQYF.

V and J are TRBV28 and TRBJ2-7; maybe TRBD2 (5 bases). Trimming took 5 bases from V and 0 from J, leaving 20 bases between them. This CDR3 comprises 17 residues. CDR1 is MDHEN and CDR2 is SYDVKM in the germline V gene. The CDR3 here is CASSLSVPTTSSYEQYF. The CDR3 DNA reads as TGTGCCAGCAGTCTCTCGGTGCCGACTACCAGCTCCTACGAGCAGTACTTC.

In its sample, this clonotype was seen many times. The gene calls are TRBV11-2 and TRBJ2-1; 10 bases are shared with TRBD2. Losses at the gene ends were 1 base for V and 10 bases for J; bases not matched to a gene: 10. This CDR3 is 16 amino acids long. The germline gives CDR1 SGHAT, CDR2 FQNNGV. Here the CDR3 DNA reads TGTGCCAGCAGCTTAGTCGTTCTAGCGGGAGTGGGCGAGCAGTTCTTC. This gives the protein CASSLVVLAGVGEQFF.

This clonotype appeared many times. The V call is TRBV12-3 or TRBV12-4, the J call TRBJ1-2; a possible D gene is TRBD1 (6 bases). This CDR3 comprises 15 residues. Trimming stripped 5 bases from V and 2 bases from J, with 15 bases between. This CDR3 is CASSPRQEPNYGYTF. CDR3 DNA: TGTGCCAGCAGTCCCAGACAGGAACCCAACTATGGCTACACCTTC.

This clonotype was seen repeatedly, ten times or more. The chain combines TRBV20-1 with TRBJ2-1; possibly TRBD1 or TRBD2 for D (5 bases each). Germline-derived CDR1 and CDR2 are DFQATT and SNEGSKA (reference sequence). V was clipped by 8 bases and J by 9 bases, with 8 bases between them. This CDR3 spans 9 amino acids. Here the CDR3 DNA reads TGCAGTTTTGGGACTGAGCAGTTCTTC. This sequence encodes CSFGTEQFF.

Only a few counts were recorded for this clonotype. CDR3 sequence (DNA): TGTGCCAGCAGCTCTGGGACAGGGGGGCTCTCTGGGGCCAACGTCCTGACTTTC. Translated, it gives CASSSGTGGLSGANVLTF. This chain connects TRBV5-4 to TRBJ2-6; 11 bases align to TRBD1. Trimming removed 3 bases from V and 0 bases from J; junction bases left unmatched: 5. The CDR3 has 18 amino acids. Germline loops: CDR1 SGHNT, CDR2 YYREEE (reference sequence).

This clonotype was detected ten times or more. This chain connects TRBV7-2 to TRBJ2-7, with 7 bases lining up with TRBD1. The CDR3 spans 15 residues. Per the germline V gene, CDR1 is SGHTA and CDR2 is FQGNSA. V gave up 0 bases and J gave up 0 bases; unmatched junction bases: 2. CDR3 protein: CASSLAWTGSYEQYF. In DNA, the CDR3 is TGTGCCAGCAGCTTAGCGTGGACAGGCTCCTACGAGCAGTACTTC.

The chain joins TRBV18 to TRBJ2-2, with a weak D call TRBD2 (5 bases). Trimming left V 0 bases short and J 6 bases short, with 8 bases between. The germline gives CDR1 KGHSH, CDR2 LQKENI. There are 14 residues in the CDR3. The chain's CDR3 is CASSPPTRAGELFF. The CDR3 nucleotides read TGTGCCAGCTCACCACCAACGCGGGCCGGGGAGCTGTTTTTT.